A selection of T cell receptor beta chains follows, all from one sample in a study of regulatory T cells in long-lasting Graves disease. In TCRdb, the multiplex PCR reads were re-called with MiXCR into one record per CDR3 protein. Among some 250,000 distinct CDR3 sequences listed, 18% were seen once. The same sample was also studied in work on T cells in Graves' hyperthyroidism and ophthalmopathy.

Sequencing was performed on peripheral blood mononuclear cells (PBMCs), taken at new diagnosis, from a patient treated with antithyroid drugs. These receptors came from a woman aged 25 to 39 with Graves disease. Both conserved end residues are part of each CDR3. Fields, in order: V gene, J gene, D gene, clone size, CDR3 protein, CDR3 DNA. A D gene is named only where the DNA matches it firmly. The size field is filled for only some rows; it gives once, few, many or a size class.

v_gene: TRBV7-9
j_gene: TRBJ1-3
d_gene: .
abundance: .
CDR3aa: CASSRGDGGNTIYF
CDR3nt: TGTGCCAGCAGTCGGGGCGACGGGGGAAACACCATATATTTT

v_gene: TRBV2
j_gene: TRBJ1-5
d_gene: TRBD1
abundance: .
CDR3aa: CASNGQGGDQPQHF
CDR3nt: TGTGCCAGCAATGGACAGGGAGGGGATCAGCCCCAGCATTTT

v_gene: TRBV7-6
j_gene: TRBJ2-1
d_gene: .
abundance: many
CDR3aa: CASSFLEGDEQFF
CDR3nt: TGTGCCAGCAGCTTCCTAGAGGGGGATGAGCAGTTCTTC

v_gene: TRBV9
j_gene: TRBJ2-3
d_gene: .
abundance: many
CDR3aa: CASSASRGGGTDTQYF
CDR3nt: TGTGCCAGCAGCGCCTCGAGGGGGGGGGGCACAGATACGCAGTATTTT

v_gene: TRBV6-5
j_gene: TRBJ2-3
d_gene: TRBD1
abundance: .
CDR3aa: CASSSDRGLDTQYF
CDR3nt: TGTGCCAGCAGTTCCGACAGGGGCCTCGATACGCAGTATTTT

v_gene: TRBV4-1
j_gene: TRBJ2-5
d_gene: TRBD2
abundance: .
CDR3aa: CASRASGGLSQETQYF
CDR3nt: TGCGCCAGCAGAGCAAGCGGGGGGCTATCTCAAGAGACCCAGTACTTC

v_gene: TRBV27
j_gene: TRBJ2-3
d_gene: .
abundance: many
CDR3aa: CASSSRDATDTQYF
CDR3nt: TGTGCCAGCAGTTCCAGGGACGCCACAGATACGCAGTATTTT

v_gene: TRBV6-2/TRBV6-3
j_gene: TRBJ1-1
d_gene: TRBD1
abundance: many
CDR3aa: CAAFDPGQANTEAFF
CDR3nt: TGTGCCGCCTTCGACCCGGGACAGGCGAACACTGAAGCTTTCTTT

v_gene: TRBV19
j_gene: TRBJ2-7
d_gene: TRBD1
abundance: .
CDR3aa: CASSPGTGVVGEQYF
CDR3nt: TGTGCCAGTAGTCCCGGGACAGGGGTTGTTGGCGAGCAGTACTTC

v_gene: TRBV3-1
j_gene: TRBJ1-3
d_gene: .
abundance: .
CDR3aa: CASSLQGANTIYF
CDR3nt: TGTGCCAGCAGCTTACAGGGCGCAAACACCATATATTTT

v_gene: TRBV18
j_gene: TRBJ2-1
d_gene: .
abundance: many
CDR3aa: CASSPLPGSYNEQFF
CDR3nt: TGTGCCAGCTCACCCCTCCCGGGCTCCTACAATGAGCAGTTCTTC

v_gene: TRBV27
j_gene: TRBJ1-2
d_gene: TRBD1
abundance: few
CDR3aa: CASSSGQALSGYTF
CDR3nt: TGTGCCAGCAGTTCGGGACAGGCTCTTTCTGGCTACACCTTC

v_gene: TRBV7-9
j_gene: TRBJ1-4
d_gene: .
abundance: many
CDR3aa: CASSPLWENEKLFF
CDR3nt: TGTGCCAGCAGCCCCTTGTGGGAAAATGAAAAACTGTTTTTT

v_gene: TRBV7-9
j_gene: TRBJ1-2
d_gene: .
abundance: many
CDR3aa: CASSLLTAANYGYTF
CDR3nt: TGTGCCAGCAGCTTGTTAACCGCCGCCAACTATGGCTACACCTTC

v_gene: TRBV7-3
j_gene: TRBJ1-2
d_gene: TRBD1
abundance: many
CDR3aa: CASSAGGDYGYTF
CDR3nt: TGTGCCAGCAGCGCAGGGGGCGACTATGGCTACACCTTC

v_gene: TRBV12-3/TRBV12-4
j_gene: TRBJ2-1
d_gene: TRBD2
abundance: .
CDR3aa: CASSRSGGGVDEQFF
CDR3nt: TGTGCCAGCAGTCGGTCGGGGGGGGGAGTCGATGAGCAGTTCTTC

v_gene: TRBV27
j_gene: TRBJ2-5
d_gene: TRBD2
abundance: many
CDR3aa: CASSYIAGRETQYF
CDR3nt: TGTGCCAGCAGTTACATAGCGGGGAGGGAGACCCAGTACTTC

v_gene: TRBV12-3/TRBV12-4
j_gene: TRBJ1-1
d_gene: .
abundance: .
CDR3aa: CASSFLGQRMNTEAFF
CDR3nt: TGTGCCAGCAGTTTCCTCGGACAGCGCATGAACACTGAAGCTTTCTTT

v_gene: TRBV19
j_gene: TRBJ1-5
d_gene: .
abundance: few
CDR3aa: CASSMASRTSNQPQHF
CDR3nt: TGTGCCAGTAGTATGGCTTCGCGGACTAGCAATCAGCCCCAGCATTTT

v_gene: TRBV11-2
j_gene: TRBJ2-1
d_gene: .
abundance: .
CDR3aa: CASSPQGEGYNEQFF
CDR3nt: TGTGCCAGCAGCCCACAGGGGGAGGGTTACAATGAGCAGTTCTTC

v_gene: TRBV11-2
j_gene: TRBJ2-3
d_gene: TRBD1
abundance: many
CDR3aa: CASRGTASDTQYF
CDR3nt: TGTGCCAGCAGGGGGACAGCTTCCGATACGCAGTATTTT

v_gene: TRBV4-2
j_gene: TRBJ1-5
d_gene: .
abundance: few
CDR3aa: CASSHESDQPQHF
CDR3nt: TGTGCCAGCAGCCATGAATCCGATCAGCCCCAGCATTTT

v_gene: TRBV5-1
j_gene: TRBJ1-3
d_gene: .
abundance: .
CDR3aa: CASSSYRDSGNTIYF
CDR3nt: TGCGCCAGCAGCTCCTACAGGGACTCTGGAAACACCATATATTTT

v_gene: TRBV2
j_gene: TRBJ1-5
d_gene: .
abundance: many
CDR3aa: CASSDSLGNQPQHF
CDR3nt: TGTGCCAGCAGTGACTCACTGGGCAATCAGCCCCAGCATTTT

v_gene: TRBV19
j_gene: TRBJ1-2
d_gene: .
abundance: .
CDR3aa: CASSSRGSDYGYTF
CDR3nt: TGTGCCAGTAGTTCCAGAGGGTCGGACTATGGCTACACCTTC

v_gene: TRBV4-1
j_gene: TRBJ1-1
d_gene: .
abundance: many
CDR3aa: CASSQFSLRGENTEAFF
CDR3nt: TGCGCCAGCAGCCAATTTAGTTTAAGGGGCGAGAACACTGAAGCTTTCTTT

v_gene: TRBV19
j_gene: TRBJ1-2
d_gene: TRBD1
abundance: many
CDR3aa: CASSIVGTGPYYGYTF
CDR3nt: TGTGCCAGTAGTATAGTAGGGACAGGGCCTTACTATGGCTACACCTTC

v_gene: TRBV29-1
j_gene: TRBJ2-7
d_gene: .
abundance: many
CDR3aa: CSVAMGYEQYF
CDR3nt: TGCAGCGTGGCTATGGGCTACGAGCAGTACTTC

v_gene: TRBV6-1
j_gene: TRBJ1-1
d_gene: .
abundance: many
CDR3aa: CASPKIPGTQANTEAFF
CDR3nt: TGTGCCAGCCCTAAGATTCCGGGGACCCAGGCGAACACTGAAGCTTTCTTT

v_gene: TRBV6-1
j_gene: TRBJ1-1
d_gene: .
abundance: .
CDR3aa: CASTKRGPDVTEAFF
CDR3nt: TGTGCCAGCACCAAAAGAGGGCCGGACGTCACTGAAGCTTTCTTT

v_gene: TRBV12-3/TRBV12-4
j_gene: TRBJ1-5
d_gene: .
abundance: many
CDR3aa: CASSRWGGQPQHF
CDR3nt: TGTGCCAGCAGCCGGTGGGGGGGGCAGCCCCAGCATTTT

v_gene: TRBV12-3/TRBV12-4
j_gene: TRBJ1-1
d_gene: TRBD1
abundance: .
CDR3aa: CASTNEQGGVGAFF
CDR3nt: TGTGCCAGCACCAACGAACAGGGGGGGGTGGGAGCTTTCTTT

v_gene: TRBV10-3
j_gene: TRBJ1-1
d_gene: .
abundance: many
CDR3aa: CAIMKELNTEAFF
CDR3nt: TGTGCCATCATGAAGGAGCTGAACACTGAAGCTTTCTTT

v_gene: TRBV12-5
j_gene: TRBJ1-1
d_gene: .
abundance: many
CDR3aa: CARTGTALLNTEAFF
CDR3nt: TGTGCGCGGACCGGGACGGCTTTACTGAACACTGAAGCTTTCTTT

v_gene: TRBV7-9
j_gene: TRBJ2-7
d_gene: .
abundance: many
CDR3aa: CASSFPDSYEQYF
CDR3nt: TGTGCCAGCAGCTTCCCGGATTCCTACGAGCAGTACTTC

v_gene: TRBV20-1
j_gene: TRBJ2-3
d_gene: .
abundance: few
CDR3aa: CSASLGASTDTQYF
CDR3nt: TGCAGTGCTAGTCTAGGTGCTAGCACAGATACGCAGTATTTT

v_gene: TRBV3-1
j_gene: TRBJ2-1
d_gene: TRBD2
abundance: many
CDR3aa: CASSPNLAGRDEQFF
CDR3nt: TGTGCCAGCAGCCCAAATCTAGCGGGGCGGGATGAGCAGTTCTTC

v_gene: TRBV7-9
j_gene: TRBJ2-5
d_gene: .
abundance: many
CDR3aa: CASSLHSQETQYF
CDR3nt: TGTGCCAGCAGCTTGCACAGCCAAGAGACCCAGTACTTC

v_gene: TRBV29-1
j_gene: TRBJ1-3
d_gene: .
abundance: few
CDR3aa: CSVGTGSSGNTIYF
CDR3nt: TGCAGCGTTGGAACGGGAAGCTCTGGAAACACCATATATTTT

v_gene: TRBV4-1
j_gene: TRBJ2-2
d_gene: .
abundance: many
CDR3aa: CASSQDLTSGELFF
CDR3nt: TGCGCCAGCAGCCAAGATTTAACGTCCGGGGAGCTGTTTTTT

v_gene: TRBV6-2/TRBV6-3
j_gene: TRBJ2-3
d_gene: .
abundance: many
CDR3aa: CASSSLQTTDTQYF
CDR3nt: TGTGCCAGCAGTTCACTACAGACCACAGATACGCAGTATTTT

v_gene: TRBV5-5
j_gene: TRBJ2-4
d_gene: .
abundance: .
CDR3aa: CASSLDEGNIQYF
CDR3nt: TGTGCCAGCAGCTTGGACGAGGGGAACATTCAGTACTTC

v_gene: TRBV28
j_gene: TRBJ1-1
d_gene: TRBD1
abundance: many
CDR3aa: CASRLQGATEAFF
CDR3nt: TGTGCCAGCAGACTACAGGGGGCCACTGAAGCTTTCTTT

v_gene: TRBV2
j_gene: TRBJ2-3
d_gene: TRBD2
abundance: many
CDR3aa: CASKLAGGRDTQYF
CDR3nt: TGTGCCAGCAAACTAGCGGGGGGGCGAGATACGCAGTATTTT

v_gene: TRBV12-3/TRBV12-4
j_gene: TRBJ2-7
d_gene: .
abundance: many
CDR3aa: CASSSQGREIPYEQYF
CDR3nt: TGTGCCAGCAGTTCCCAAGGCCGGGAGATTCCCTACGAGCAGTACTTC

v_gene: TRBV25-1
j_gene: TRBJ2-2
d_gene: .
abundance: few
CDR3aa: CASSELGGTANTGELFF
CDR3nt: TGTGCCAGCAGTGAATTAGGTGGGACGGCGAACACCGGGGAGCTGTTTTTT